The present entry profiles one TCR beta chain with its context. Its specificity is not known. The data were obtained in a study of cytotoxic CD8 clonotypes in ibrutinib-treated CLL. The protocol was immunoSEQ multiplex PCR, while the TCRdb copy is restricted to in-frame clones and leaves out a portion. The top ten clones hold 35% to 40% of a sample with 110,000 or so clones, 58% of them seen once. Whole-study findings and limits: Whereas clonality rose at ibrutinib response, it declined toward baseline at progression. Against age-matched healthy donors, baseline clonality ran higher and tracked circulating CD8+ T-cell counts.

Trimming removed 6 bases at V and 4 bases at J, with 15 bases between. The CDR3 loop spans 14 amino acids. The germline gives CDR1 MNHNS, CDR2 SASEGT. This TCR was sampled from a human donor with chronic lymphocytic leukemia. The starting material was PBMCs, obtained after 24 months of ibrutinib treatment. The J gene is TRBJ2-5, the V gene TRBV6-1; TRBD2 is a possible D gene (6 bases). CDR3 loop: CASSRDLTIETQYF. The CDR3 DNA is TGTGCCAGCAGCAGGGACTTGACCATAGAGACCCAGTACTTC.